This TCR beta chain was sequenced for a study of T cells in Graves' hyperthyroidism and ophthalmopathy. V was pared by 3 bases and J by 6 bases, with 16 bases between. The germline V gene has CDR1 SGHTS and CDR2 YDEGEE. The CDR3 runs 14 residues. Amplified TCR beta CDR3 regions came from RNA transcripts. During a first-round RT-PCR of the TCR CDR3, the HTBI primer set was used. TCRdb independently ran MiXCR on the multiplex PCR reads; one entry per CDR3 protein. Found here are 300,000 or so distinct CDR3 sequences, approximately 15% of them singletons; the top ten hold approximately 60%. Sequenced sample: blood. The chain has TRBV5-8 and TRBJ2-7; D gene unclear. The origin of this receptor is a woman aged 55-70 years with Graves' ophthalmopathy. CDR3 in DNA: TGTGCCAGCAGCTGGCCCCCACACATTGCCGAGCAGTACTTC. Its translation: CASSWPPHIAEQYF.